A selection of T cell receptor beta chains follows, all from one sample in a study of molecular identifiers for immune sequencing clone quantification. TCRdb reprocessed the PCR reads with MiXCR, giving one entry per CDR3 protein. Of hundreds of thousands of distinct CDR3 sequences in the sample, roughly 25% are singletons; the top ten hold approximately 0.75%. Sequencing input: naive CD8+ T cells from blood, with Jurkat cell RNA spiked in. Every receptor here comes from a human donor in good health. Some libraries in this study had Jurkat cell RNA spiked in. Both conserved end residues are part of each CDR3. A D gene is named only where the DNA matches it firmly. Only part of the rows carry a size: once, few, many, or a class if the clone is expanded.

V gene	clone size	J gene	D gene	CDR3 protein	CDR3 DNA
TRBV6-5	many	TRBJ2-7	.	CASSYSSGEITYEQYF	TGTGCCAGCAGTTACTCATCGGGGGAGATTACCTACGAGCAGTACTTC
TRBV5-2	.	TRBJ2-2	.	CARSLVPTAGTVNTGELFF	TGTGCCAGAAGCTTAGTCCCAACGGCTGGGACAGTGAACACCGGGGAGCTGTTTTTT
TRBV4-3	few	TRBJ2-3	TRBD2	CASSQEWASGRADTQYF	TGCGCCAGCAGCCAAGAATGGGCTAGCGGGAGGGCCGATACGCAGTATTTT
TRBV2	.	TRBJ1-3	.	CASSEVKGVPNTIYF	TGTGCCAGCAGTGAAGTGAAGGGGGTTCCAAACACCATATATTTT
TRBV19	few	TRBJ1-5	.	CASSIGREVQPQHF	TGTGCCAGTAGTATCGGCAGGGAGGTTCAGCCCCAGCATTTT
TRBV4-1	.	TRBJ2-5	.	CASSQDSPLTVGVETQYF	TGCGCCAGCAGCCAAGATTCCCCACTCACCGTCGGGGTAGAGACCCAGTACTTC
TRBV9	few	TRBJ1-1	.	CASSVGRENTEAFF	TGTGCCAGCAGCGTAGGGAGGGAAAACACTGAAGCTTTCTTT
TRBV27	.	TRBJ1-6	TRBD1	CASSSEWTGYNSPLHF	TGTGCCAGCAGTTCCGAATGGACAGGGTATAATTCACCCCTCCACTTT
TRBV4-2	.	TRBJ2-1	.	CASSQEQGEQFF	TGTGCCAGCAGCCAAGAGCAAGGTGAGCAGTTCTTC
TRBV30	few	TRBJ2-1	TRBD2	CAWRTSGGNNEQFF	TGTGCCTGGAGGACTAGCGGGGGGAACAATGAGCAGTTCTTC
TRBV28	many	TRBJ1-5	.	CASSLPGSNQPQHF	TGTGCCAGCAGTCTTCCAGGAAGCAATCAGCCCCAGCATTTT
TRBV7-9	many	TRBJ1-1	.	CASSLAAGVSTEAFF	TGTGCCAGCAGCCTAGCGGCAGGGGTTAGCACTGAAGCTTTCTTT
TRBV5-1	.	TRBJ1-1	.	CASSLEGGTNTEAFF	TGCGCCAGCAGCTTGGAGGGGGGGACGAACACTGAAGCTTTCTTT
TRBV7-9	.	TRBJ2-2	TRBD1	CASSPTGGAETGELFF	TGTGCCAGCAGCCCGACAGGGGGCGCCGAGACCGGGGAGCTGTTTTTT
TRBV24-1	.	TRBJ1-1	.	CATSDSHRDMGGTEALF	TGTGCCACCAGTGATTCCCATCGGGACATGGGGGGCACTGAAGCTCTCTTT
TRBV6-2/TRBV6-3	many	TRBJ2-1	.	CASSWGWEQFF	TGTGCCAGCAGTTGGGGATGGGAGCAGTTCTTC
TRBV4-1	many	TRBJ1-1	.	CASSQAGPGRFMNTEAFF	TGCGCCAGCAGCCAAGCCGGGCCGGGGAGATTCATGAACACTGAAGCTTTCTTT
TRBV12-3/TRBV12-4	few	TRBJ2-1	TRBD1	CASSPQGANEQFF	TGTGCCAGCAGTCCCCAGGGGGCTAATGAGCAGTTCTTC
TRBV7-6	.	TRBJ2-7	TRBD1	CASSAEGQSLYEQYF	TGTGCCAGCAGCGCCGAGGGACAGAGTCTCTACGAGCAGTACTTC
TRBV7-9	many	TRBJ2-4	TRBD2	CASSFTSGENIQYF	TGTGCCAGCAGCTTTACTAGCGGAGAAAACATTCAGTACTTC
TRBV9	few	TRBJ1-6	TRBD1	CASSVNRDRGVNSPLHF	TGTGCCAGCAGCGTCAACCGGGACAGGGGAGTTAATTCACCCCTCCACTTT
TRBV6-5	few	TRBJ2-2	TRBD2	CASSSWLAGEVGELFF	TGTGCCAGCAGTTCCTGGTTAGCGGGAGAGGTCGGGGAGCTGTTTTTT
TRBV9	many	TRBJ2-2	.	CASSVNGGELFF	TGTGCCAGCAGCGTGAACGGCGGGGAGCTGTTTTTT
TRBV27	few	TRBJ2-3	.	CASSLTTPHGADTQYF	TGTGCCAGCAGTTTAACGACTCCCCACGGCGCAGATACGCAGTATTTT
TRBV6-2/TRBV6-3	.	TRBJ2-7	.	CASSRHRDEQYF	TGTGCCAGCAGCCGACACAGGGACGAGCAGTACTTC
TRBV15	few	TRBJ2-7	.	CATSRDGRYGDEQYF	TGTGCCACCAGCAGAGATGGCAGGTACGGTGACGAGCAGTACTTC
TRBV3-1	.	TRBJ2-3	TRBD2	CASSQDRLAGATDTQYF	TGTGCCAGCAGCCAAGATCGGCTAGCGGGGGCTACAGATACGCAGTATTTT
TRBV29-1	many	TRBJ2-5	.	CSVDDTREWGLLGTQYF	TGCAGCGTTGATGACACGCGTGAGTGGGGGCTGTTGGGGACCCAGTACTTC
TRBV2	.	TRBJ2-7	.	CASSEAEGGSCRAYEQYF	TGTGCCAGCAGTGAAGCGGAGGGGGGCTCCTGTCGGGCCTACGAGCAGTACTTC
TRBV4-1	few	TRBJ1-1	TRBD1	CASSQQGATGAFF	TGCGCCAGCAGCCAGCAGGGGGCCACTGGAGCTTTCTTT
TRBV9	many	TRBJ1-1	.	CASTELDSNTEAFF	TGTGCCAGCACTGAATTGGACAGTAACACTGAAGCTTTCTTT
TRBV4-2	.	TRBJ2-7	.	CASNQRGASSYEQYF	TGTGCCAGCAACCAGAGGGGGGCTTCTTCCTACGAGCAGTACTTC
TRBV11-2	.	TRBJ2-1	.	CASSLGAFFEQFF	TGTGCCAGCAGCTTAGGGGCCTTTTTTGAGCAGTTCTTC
TRBV4-1	many	TRBJ1-2	.	CASSQDDRNNYGYTF	TGCGCCAGCAGCCAAGACGACAGGAACAACTATGGCTACACCTTC
TRBV9	many	TRBJ2-3	.	CASSGGSSTDTQYF	TGTGCCAGCAGCGGGGGGAGTAGCACAGATACGCAGTATTTT
TRBV4-3	.	TRBJ2-2	.	CASSQRGSGTGELFF	TGCGCCAGCAGCCAAAGGGGGAGCGGGACCGGGGAGCTGTTTTTT
TRBV6-2/TRBV6-3	.	TRBJ1-2	TRBD1	CATTDRVFYGYTF	TGTGCCACCACGGACAGGGTTTTTTATGGCTACACCTTC
TRBV2	.	TRBJ2-5	TRBD2	CASGAGLLRGETQYF	TGTGCCAGCGGCGCTGGACTACTGCGGGGGGAGACCCAGTACTTC
TRBV7-6	few	TRBJ1-1	TRBD1	CASSRLVQDRAEAFF	TGTGCCAGCAGCCGACTCGTACAGGACAGGGCTGAAGCTTTCTTT
TRBV6-5	many	TRBJ2-5	.	CASSSRDNRGETQYF	TGTGCCAGCAGCAGCCGGGACAATCGCGGAGAGACCCAGTACTTC
TRBV6-5	many	TRBJ2-5	TRBD1	CASSRQGSEETQYF	TGTGCCAGCAGTCGACAGGGTTCGGAAGAGACCCAGTACTTC
TRBV10-3	once	TRBJ2-7	.	CAISGVESSSSYEQYF	TGTGCCATCAGTGGGGTGGAGTCCTCATCCTCCTACGAGCAGTACTTC
TRBV11-3	.	TRBJ2-2	.	CASSLDFSAEREKLSTNTGELVF	TGTGCCAGCAGCTTAGATTTTTCGGCAGAAAGAGAAAAACTTAGCACGAACACCGGGGAGCTGGTTTTT
TRBV9	few	TRBJ2-3	.	CASSAAAQGTDTQYF	TGTGCCAGCAGCGCCGCAGCACAGGGCACAGATACGCAGTATTTT
TRBV28	few	TRBJ2-4	.	CATNSIKNIQYF	TGTGCCACTAACTCCATTAAGAACATTCAGTACTTC
TRBV6-6	.	TRBJ2-5	TRBD1	CASSYLKTGGLGETQYF	TGTGCCAGCAGTTACTTAAAGACAGGGGGCTTAGGAGAGACCCAGTACTTC
TRBV27	.	TRBJ2-5	TRBD2	CASSVLLAGGPGETQYF	TGTGCCAGCAGTGTCTTACTAGCGGGAGGGCCTGGGGAGACCCAGTACTTC
TRBV9	few	TRBJ2-7	TRBD2	CASSVDGRGVDEQYF	TGTGCCAGCAGCGTAGATGGGCGGGGGGTCGACGAGCAGTACTTC
TRBV6-6	many	TRBJ2-7	.	CASSHLSNYEQYF	TGTGCCAGCAGTCACCTATCAAACTACGAGCAGTACTTC
TRBV20-1	few	TRBJ2-7	.	CSARETGRVSYEQYF	TGCAGTGCTAGAGAGACGGGACGGGTCTCCTACGAGCAGTACTTC
TRBV6-5	.	TRBJ2-7	.	CASRPSASVSYEQYF	TGTGCCAGCAGGCCCTCGGCTTCAGTCTCCTACGAGCAGTACTTC
TRBV5-6	many	TRBJ2-4	TRBD1	CASSFGQGSKNIQYF	TGTGCCAGCAGCTTTGGACAGGGGTCCAAAAACATTCAGTACTTC
TRBV6-5	many	TRBJ1-1	.	CASSYSPGGVAEAFF	TGTGCCAGCAGTTATAGTCCCGGCGGGGTCGCTGAAGCTTTCTTT
TRBV12-3/TRBV12-4	few	TRBJ2-7	.	CASSLSWPSYEQYF	TGTGCCAGCAGTTTATCGTGGCCCTCCTACGAGCAGTACTTC
TRBV14	.	TRBJ2-7	.	CASSTVVLTYEQYF	TGTGCCAGCAGCACAGTGGTCCTCACCTACGAGCAGTACTTC
TRBV5-6	.	TRBJ1-1	.	CASSLSWGVNTEAFF	TGTGCCAGCAGCTTGAGTTGGGGGGTGAACACTGAAGCTTTCTTT
TRBV5-5	few	TRBJ2-4	TRBD2	CASSLGLAGPIQYF	TGTGCCAGCAGCCTGGGACTAGCGGGACCCATTCAGTACTTC
TRBV5-5	many	TRBJ1-1	.	CASSLGENTEAFF	TGTGCCAGCAGCTTAGGAGAGAACACTGAAGCTTTCTTT
TRBV5-1	many	TRBJ2-5	.	CASSLVLWETQYF	TGCGCCAGCAGCTTGGTACTGTGGGAGACCCAGTACTTC